Presented here are 27 T cell receptor beta chains from one specimen sequenced in a study of blood T cell repertoires in COVID-19. Assay used: immunoSEQ multiplex PCR; TCRdb lists only in-frame clones, some missing. Here the sample spans about half a million clones, 80% to 90% being singletons. The specimen sequenced was peripheral blood. The receptors shown here come from a human donor in a cohort sampled during active COVID-19.

The rearrangement joins TRBV6-6 to TRBJ1-3; no reliable D call. This CDR3 region has 14 residues. V was trimmed by 2 bases and J by 4 bases, leaving 9 bases between them. In germline, CDR1 is MNHNY, CDR2 SVGAGI (reference sequence). CDR3 nucleotide sequence: TGTGCCAGCAGTTACGACCCGGGGGGAAACACCATATATTTT. Translated, it gives CASSYDPGGNTIYF.

The chain joins TRBV7-2 to TRBJ2-1, with 14 bases fitting TRBD2. Germline assignment: CDR1 SGHTA and CDR2 FQGNSA. CDR3 size: 17 residues. V was clipped by 5 bases and J by 6 bases; unmatched bases: 9. CDR3 residues: CASSTLAGLAGANEQFF. The CDR3 DNA reads TGTGCCAGCAGCACCCTGGCGGGACTAGCGGGAGCCAATGAGCAGTTCTTC.

The chain joins TRBV10-3 to TRBJ2-4; 8 bases fit TRBD2. The CDR3 is 17 amino acids. Trimming at V came to 11 bases and at J to 0 bases, leaving 15 bases not matched to a gene. Germline assignment: CDR1 ENHRY and CDR2 SYGVKD. CDR3: CAVRGGSDTLAKNIQYF. The CDR3 bases are TGTGCCGTTCGGGGGGGATCCGATACCCTAGCCAAAAACATTCAGTACTTC.

V is TRBV9 and J is TRBJ2-1, with TRBD2 matching over 10 bases. Germline values: CDR1 SGDLS, CDR2 YYNGEE. CDR3 length equals 15 residues. Trimming took 0 bases from V and 5 from J; bases not matched to a gene: 2. CDR3 region: CASSVASGSHNEQFF. The CDR3 nucleotides are TGTGCCAGCAGCGTAGCTAGCGGGAGCCACAATGAGCAGTTCTTC.

The gene calls are TRBV3-1 (or the pseudogene TRBV3-2) and TRBJ1-1; D is possibly TRBD1 (5 bases). The V gene lost 2 bases and the J gene lost 0 bases, with 10 bases spanning the gap. This CDR3 region has 15 residues. The germline V gene has CDR1 LGHDT and CDR2 YNNKEL (reference sequence). The CDR3, as DNA: TGTGCCAGCAGCCAACGACAGTACTTGAACACTGAAGCTTTCTTT. This translates into CASSQRQYLNTEAFF.

The gene calls are TRBV7-3 and TRBJ2-1; tentatively, D is TRBD2 (5 bases). The CDR3 contains 15 residues. V dropped 2 bases and J dropped 4 bases, with 12 bases sitting between them. Per the germline V gene, CDR1 is SGHTA and CDR2 is FQGTGA. In DNA form, the CDR3 reads TGTGCCAGCAGCTTAGGCCCGGACTTATACAATGAGCAGTTCTTC. This sequence encodes CASSLGPDLYNEQFF.

The genes are TRBV4-2 and TRBJ1-5, with 9 bases fitting TRBD1. The J segment lost 6 bases and the V segment lost 4 bases, leaving 22 bases of the junction unmatched. CDR1 is LGHNA, CDR2 YNFKEQ, per germline. This CDR3 has 20 residues. The CDR3 DNA reads TGTGCCAGCAGCCCTATGGGACCCGGGACAGGGTTGTTTTTAGGTCAGCCCCAGCATTTT. Protein sequence: CASSPMGPGTGLFLGQPQHF.

V and J are TRBV19 and TRBJ1-1; 9 bases agree with TRBD1. The germline gives CDR1 LNHDA, CDR2 SQIVND (reference sequence). V trimming: 6 bases; J trimming: 0 bases; junction bases outside the gene matches: 5. The CDR3 is 15 amino acids. This CDR3 reads CASSTDRGVNTEAFF. The CDR3 DNA follows: TGTGCCAGTAGCACTGACAGGGGGGTGAACACTGAAGCTTTCTTT.

The chain has TRBV7-9 and TRBJ2-7; D possibly corresponds to TRBD2 (6 bases). V lost 5 bases, J lost 13 bases, and 18 bases lay in between. The V gene's germline CDR1 is SEHNR and CDR2 FQNEAQ (reference sequence). The CDR3 spans 12 residues. The CDR3: CASSLPGGSHYF. The CDR3 DNA reads TGTGCCAGCAGCCTACCTGGAGGGTCCCACTACTTC.

The V call is TRBV3-1 (or the pseudogene TRBV3-2), the J call TRBJ2-5; 9 positions match TRBD1. CDR1 and CDR2 from the germline V gene are LGHDT and YNNKEL (reference sequence). CDR3 length: 13 amino acids. With 5 bases clipped from V and 7 bases from J, the junction kept 5 bases outside the gene matches. CDR3 coding DNA: TGTGCCAGCAGCAAACAGGGGGCGAGGACCCAGTACTTC. Translating gives CASSKQGARTQYF.

The chain has TRBV14 and TRBJ2-1; tentatively, D is TRBD2 (5 bases). The CDR3 is made up of 16 amino acids. V was trimmed by 2 bases and J by 0 bases, leaving 11 bases between them. The V gene's germline CDR1 is SGHDN and CDR2 FVKESK. CDR3 region: CASSQFVGSSYNEQFF. Written as DNA, the CDR3 is TGTGCCAGCAGCCAATTCGTAGGGAGCTCCTACAATGAGCAGTTCTTC. Complete variable domain (other parts from reference TRBV14 and TRBJ2-1): EAGVTQFPSHSVIEKGQTVTLRCDPISGHDNLYWYRRVMGKEIKFLLHFVKESKQDESGMPNNRFLAERTGGTYSTLKVQPAELEDSGVYFCASSQFVGSSYNEQFFGPGTRLTVL.

In this sample, this clone turned up once. CDR3 nucleotide sequence: TGTGCCTGGAAGGAGGACTGGCCCCTAGGAGCCAAAAACATTCAGTACTTC. This codes for CAWKEDWPLGAKNIQYF. The rearrangement links TRBV30 to TRBJ2-4, with D perhaps TRBD2 (5 bases). The CDR3 totals 17 residues. Per germline, CDR1 GTSNPN and CDR2 SVGIG (reference sequence). Trimming stripped 4 bases from V and 0 bases from J, with 19 bases between. The whole variable domain, remainder taken from reference TRBV30 and TRBJ2-4, is SQTIHQWPATLVQPVGSPLSLECTVEGTSNPNLYWYRQAAGRGLQLLFYSVGIGQISSEVPQNLSASRPQDRQFILSSKKLLLSDSGFYLCAWKEDWPLGAKNIQYFGAGTRLSVL.

The V and J genes are TRBV14 and TRBJ1-2; D unresolved. Trimming left V 4 bases short and J 4 bases short, with 10 bases between. The germline V gene encodes CDR1 SGHDN and CDR2 FVKESK. This CDR3 has 13 residues. CDR3 sequence (DNA): TGTGCCAGCAGCCCGGGTGTTGGCTATGGCTACACCTTC. It codes for CASSPGVGYGYTF.

The DNA for the CDR3 is TGTGCCAGCAGCGCTTCCCCTAGGGGGCAGAGGAACGGGGAGCTGTTTTTT. It encodes CASSASPRGQRNGELFF. The chain recombines TRBV9 with TRBJ2-2; 7 bases agree with TRBD1. CDR3 size: 17 residues. Trimming took 3 bases from V and 7 from J; bases not matched to a gene: 15. Germline V gives CDR1 SGDLS, CDR2 YYNGEE.

The chain joins TRBV9 to TRBJ2-7; TRBD2 matches at 8 bases. From germline, CDR1 is SGDLS and CDR2 YYNGEE. V shed 4 bases and J 4 bases; nucleotides not matched to a gene: 10. The CDR3 spans 15 residues. The CDR3 region has the DNA TGTGCCAGCAGCTCCCCCGGGACTAGTACTTACGAGCAGTACTTC. Its protein is CASSSPGTSTYEQYF. Combining the CDR3 with reference TRBV9 and TRBJ2-7 gives the whole variable domain DSGVTQTPKHLITATGQRVTLRCSPRSGDLSVYWYQQSLDQGLQFLIQYYNGEERAKGNILERFSAQQFPDLHSELNLSSLELGDSALYFCASSSPGTSTYEQYFGPGTRLTVT.

J is TRBJ2-7 and V is TRBV6-5, with 7 bases aligning to TRBD1. Trimming cost V 0 bases and J 3 bases; bases outside gene matches: 8. Germline V lookup: CDR1 MNHEY, CDR2 SVGAGI. This CDR3 has 16 amino acids. CDR3 DNA sequence: TGTGCCAGCAGTTACTCGAGGGGCGGACAGGACTACGAGCAGTACTTC. It yields the protein CASSYSRGGQDYEQYF.

The chain carries TRBV30 and TRBJ1-2, with 7 bases fitting TRBD1. V lost 8 bases to trimming and J lost 0 bases; unmatched junction nucleotides: 6. CDR3 size: 13 residues. Germline lookup yields CDR1 GTSNPN and CDR2 SVGIG (reference sequence). The CDR3 is CAVGTASNYGYTF. CDR3 in DNA: TGTGCCGTCGGGACAGCATCTAACTATGGCTACACCTTC.

The chain combines TRBV29-1 with TRBJ2-1; D not certain. Germline values: CDR1 SQVTM, CDR2 ANQGSEA. V was cut by 1 base and J by 9 bases, with 7 bases left in between. This CDR3 is 11 amino acids long. The CDR3 nucleotides are TGCAGCGTTGAAGTAGCTACTGAGCAGTTCTTC. Translating gives CSVEVATEQFF.

This clone has only one observation. This chain joins TRBV7-8 and TRBJ2-3; TRBD2 matches at 8 bases. This CDR3 contains 17 residues. The germline V gene encodes CDR1 SGHVS and CDR2 FQNEAQ. V shed 6 bases, J shed 1 base, and the junction held 12 bases outside the gene matches. The CDR3 protein is CASRPTGGGAGTDTQYF. In nucleotides, the CDR3 is TGTGCCAGCAGGCCAACGGGAGGGGGAGCTGGCACAGATACGCAGTATTTT.

This clone showed up just once. Different DNA sequences within this sample yield the same CDR3. The chain employs TRBV6-5 and TRBJ2-5, with D possibly TRBD2 on 7 matching bases. V was trimmed by 0 bases and J by 5 bases, leaving 13 bases between them. The CDR3 covers 15 residues. Germline CDR1 MNHEY, CDR2 SVGAGI. The chain's CDR3 is CASSYSGGAGETQYF. The CDR3 region has the DNA TGTGCCAGCAGTTACTCAGGGGGAGCGGGGGAGACCCAGTACTTC.

The chain carries TRBV2 and TRBJ2-1; 9 nucleotides agree with TRBD2. Germline V gene sequence: CDR1 SNHLY, CDR2 FYNNEI. This CDR3 comprises 15 residues. J gave up 7 bases and V 1 base, and 5 bases lay outside the gene matches. CDR3 DNA sequence: TGTGCCAGCAGTGAAGGGGTAGCGGGAGCTAATGAGCAGTTCTTC. Amino acids: CASSEGVAGANEQFF. Filled out from reference TRBV2 and TRBJ2-1, the complete variable domain reads EPEVTQTPSHQVTQMGQEVILRCVPISNHLYFYWYRQILGQKVEFLVSFYNNEISEKSEIFDDQFSVERPDGSNFTLKIRSTKLEDSAMYFCASSEGVAGANEQFFGPGTRLTVL.

The chain couples TRBV2 to TRBJ1-1; 7 bases align to TRBD1. The CDR3 extends over 13 amino acids. V lost 6 bases and J lost 3; bases outside the gene matches: 4. Germline V gives CDR1 SNHLY, CDR2 FYNNEI. Written as DNA, the CDR3 is TGTGCCAGCAGATTCGACAGGGACACTGAAGCTTTCTTT. Translating it yields CASRFDRDTEAFF.

The rearrangement joins TRBV6-8 to TRBJ1-5, with 7 bases matching TRBD1. The germline CDR1 and CDR2 sequences are MNHGY and SAAAGT. Losses at the gene ends were 4 bases for V and 7 bases for J; bases not matched to a gene: 10. This CDR3 contains 15 residues. CDR3: CASSSPGQAEQPQHF. The CDR3 nucleotides read TGTGCCAGCAGTTCCCCTGGACAGGCCGAGCAGCCCCAGCATTTT.

The count of this clone is one. This chain connects TRBV29-1 to TRBJ1-5; tentative D call: TRBD1 (6 bases). V was clipped by 4 bases and J by 1 base, with 14 bases between them. Germline V lookup: CDR1 SQVTM, CDR2 ANQGSEA. The CDR3 sequence is 15 residues long. The CDR3 region is CSVVFPGVSNQPQHF. CDR3 in DNA: TGCAGCGTTGTTTTCCCAGGGGTGAGCAATCAGCCCCAGCATTTT.

This chain connects TRBV5-6 to TRBJ2-1; possible D gene TRBD1, 5 bases. The ends were cut back, 0 bases at V and 3 bases at J, with 10 bases in the middle. CDR1 and CDR2 (germline): SGHDT, YYEEEE. The length of the CDR3 is 15 residues. CDR3 DNA sequence: TGTGCCAGCAGCTTGGGCCAGGGCGTCTACAATGAGCAGTTCTTC. Amino acid sequence: CASSLGQGVYNEQFF.

The CDR3 protein is CASSHATGASNEKLFF. Written as DNA, the CDR3 is TGTGCCAGCAGCCATGCAACAGGGGCTTCTAATGAAAAACTGTTTTTT. This rearrangement joins TRBV3-1 (or the pseudogene TRBV3-2) to TRBJ1-4; 7 nucleotides match TRBD1. The V gene end was trimmed by 3 bases and the J gene end by 3 bases; junction bases not matched to a gene: 7. From germline, CDR1 is LGHDT and CDR2 YNNKEL (reference sequence). The CDR3 has 16 amino acids.

On this clone itself: The same CDR3 is also encoded by other DNA sequences in this sample. The chain is built from TRBV11-2 and TRBJ2-3, with D unresolved. Per germline, CDR1 SGHAT and CDR2 FQNNGV. This CDR3 spans 14 amino acids. Trimming pared 0 bases from V and 1 base from J, leaving 5 bases between. CDR3 nucleotide sequence: TGTGCCAGCAGCTTAGATCGCGGCACAGATACGCAGTATTTT. Protein sequence: CASSLDRGTDTQYF.